What follows are 5 T cell receptor beta chains derived from one specimen sequenced in a study of T cells in Graves' hyperthyroidism and ophthalmopathy. It was RNA transcripts that yielded the amplified TCR beta CDR3 regions. The HTBI primer set served for first-round RT-PCR of the TCR CDR3. TCRdb recomputed calls from the multiplex PCR reads with MiXCR, one row per CDR3 protein. The sample includes some 500,000 distinct CDR3 sequences, approximately 25% of them seen just once. Sequencing was done on a sample of blood. These receptor sequences come from a woman aged 25 to 45 with Graves' ophthalmopathy.

The chain employs TRBV12-3 or TRBV12-4 and TRBJ1-1; no definite D call. This CDR3 comprises 14 residues. V was cut by 6 bases and J by 9 bases, with 20 bases left in between. The CDR3 is CASSPPHGTLKAFF. The CDR3 DNA follows: TGTGCCAGCAGCCCCCCACACGGAACCCTCAAAGCTTTCTTT.

This clonotype was counted only a few times. V is TRBV12-3 or TRBV12-4 and J is TRBJ1-1, with D uncertain. The CDR3 is 16 residues long. The germline V and J ends were trimmed by 7 bases and 4 bases, with 22 bases remaining between them. CDR3 loop: CASNTFSGTQATEAFF. The CDR3 DNA sequence: TGTGCCAGCAACACCTTTTCGGGCACCCAGGCCACTGAAGCTTTCTTT.

Only a few counts were recorded for this clonotype. The chain has TRBV6-5 and TRBJ2-3; no clear D. Trimming removed 0 bases from V and 6 bases from J, with 7 bases in between. Per germline, CDR1 MNHEY and CDR2 SVGAGI. This CDR3 has 13 amino acids. CDR3: CASSYSLGDTQYF. The CDR3 DNA is TGTGCCAGCAGTTACTCATTAGGGGATACGCAGTATTTT.

This clonotype was found many times. V usage is TRBV6-1 and J usage is TRBJ2-2; D could derive from TRBD1 or TRBD2 (5 bases each). The CDR3 consists of 14 residues. Trimming left V 8 bases short and J 6 bases short, with 16 bases between. Germline values: CDR1 MNHNS, CDR2 SASEGT. The CDR3 region is CASRDQSSAGELFF. The CDR3 nucleotides read TGTGCCAGCCGGGACCAGTCGTCCGCCGGGGAGCTGTTTTTT.

This clonotype has a count of ten or more. V gene TRBV24-1 combines with J gene TRBJ1-2, with D possibly TRBD1 on 5 matching bases. V was clipped by 3 bases and J by 2 bases, with 6 bases between them. The CDR3 runs 13 residues. Germline V gene sequence: CDR1 KGHDR, CDR2 SFDVKD. CDR3 coding DNA: TGTGCCACCAGTGATGAGGGGAACTATGGCTACACCTTC. Translation: CATSDEGNYGYTF.